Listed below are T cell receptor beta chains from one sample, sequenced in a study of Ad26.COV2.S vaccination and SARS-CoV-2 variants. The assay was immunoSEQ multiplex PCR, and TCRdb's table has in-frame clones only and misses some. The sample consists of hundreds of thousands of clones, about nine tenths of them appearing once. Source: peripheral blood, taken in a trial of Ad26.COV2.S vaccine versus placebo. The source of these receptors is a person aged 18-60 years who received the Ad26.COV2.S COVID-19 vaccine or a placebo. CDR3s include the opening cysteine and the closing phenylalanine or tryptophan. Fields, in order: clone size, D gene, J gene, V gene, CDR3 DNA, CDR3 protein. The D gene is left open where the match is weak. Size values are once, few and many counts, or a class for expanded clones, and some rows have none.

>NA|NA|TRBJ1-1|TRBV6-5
TGTGCCAGCAGAATTGTACAGGGAGGAAACACTGAAGCTTTCTTT
CASRIVQGGNTEAFF
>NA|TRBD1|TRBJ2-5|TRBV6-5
TGTGCCAGCAGTCCGATGACAGGGACGTGGGAGACCCAGTACTTC
CASSPMTGTWETQYF
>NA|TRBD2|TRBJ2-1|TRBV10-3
TGTGCCTCATCCGGGACTAGGAACAATGAGCAGTTCTTC
CASSGTRNNEQFF
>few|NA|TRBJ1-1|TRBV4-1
TGCGCCAGCAGCCAGCCGTACACTGAAGCTTTCTTT
CASSQPYTEAFF
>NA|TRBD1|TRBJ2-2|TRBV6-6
TGTGCCACGACAGGGGGGGCGAACACCGGGGAGCTGTTTTTT
CATTGGANTGELFF
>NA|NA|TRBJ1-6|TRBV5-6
TGTGCCAGCAGCTTAGTTCGTGAAGGGCACTCCTATAATTCACCCCTCCACTTT
CASSLVREGHSYNSPLHF
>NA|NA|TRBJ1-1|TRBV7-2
TGTGCCAGCAGCTTAATGGCAGAGAACACTGAAGCTTTCTTT
CASSLMAENTEAFF
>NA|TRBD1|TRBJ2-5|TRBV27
TGTGCCAGCAGTTTTGTGACAGGGGCGATCGAGACCCAGTACTTC
CASSFVTGAIETQYF
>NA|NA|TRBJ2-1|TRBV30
TGTGCCTGGAGAGGGTACAATGAGCAGTTCTTC
CAWRGYNEQFF
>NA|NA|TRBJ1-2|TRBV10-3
TGTGCCATCAGTGAGACAGGCAATGGCTACACCTTC
CAISETGNGYTF
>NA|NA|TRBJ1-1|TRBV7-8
TGTGCCAGCATCCAGGGGTTGAACACTGAAGCTTTCTTT
CASIQGLNTEAFF
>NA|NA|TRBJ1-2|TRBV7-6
TGTGCCAGCAGCTTATCACGAGAGGGGGTGGGTGGCTACACCTTC
CASSLSREGVGGYTF
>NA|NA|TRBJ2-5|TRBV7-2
TGTGCCAGCAGCACTCAGGGTGGTGAAGAGACCCAGTACTTC
CASSTQGGEETQYF
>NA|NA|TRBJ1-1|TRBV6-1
TGTGCCAGCAGTGAGTTGGCTAGATTGAACACTGAAGCTTTCTTT
CASSELARLNTEAFF
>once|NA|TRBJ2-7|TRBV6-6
TGTGCCAGCAGTACAGAATACGAGCAGTACTTC
CASSTEYEQYF
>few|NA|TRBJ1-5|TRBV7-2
TGTGCCAGCAGCTCCACTTGGGGTTCCAATCAGCCCCAGCATTTT
CASSSTWGSNQPQHF
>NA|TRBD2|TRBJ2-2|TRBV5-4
TGTGCCAGCAGCTTGGGTGGGACTAGCGGGGCCGGGGAGCTGTTTTTT
CASSLGGTSGAGELFF
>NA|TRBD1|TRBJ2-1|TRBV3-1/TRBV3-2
TGTGCCAGCAGCCAAACCGGGACAGGGTGGTTCTTC
CASSQTGTGWFF
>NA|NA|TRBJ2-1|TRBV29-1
TGCAGCGTTGCCCCGCGGGCGAACAATGAGCAGTTCTTC
CSVAPRANNEQFF
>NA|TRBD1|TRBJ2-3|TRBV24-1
TGTGCCACACAGGGGAGTGGGGATACGCAGTATTTT
CATQGSGDTQYF
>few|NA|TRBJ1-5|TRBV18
TGTGCCAGCTCACCAAGGGAGGGAGGTCAGCCCCAGCATTTT
CASSPREGGQPQHF
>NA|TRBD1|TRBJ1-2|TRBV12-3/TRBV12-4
TGTGCCAGCAGCCGAGGGGGCGATGGCTACACCTTC
CASSRGGDGYTF
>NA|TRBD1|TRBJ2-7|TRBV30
TGTGCCTGGGAACCGGGACAGCGACACGAGCAGTACTTC
CAWEPGQRHEQYF
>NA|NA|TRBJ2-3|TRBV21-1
TGTGCCAGCAGCAATTGGGCGACAGGGAGGGCAGATACGCAGTATTTT
CASSNWATGRADTQYF
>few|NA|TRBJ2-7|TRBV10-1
TGCGCCAGCATTATCTACGAGCAGTACTTC
CASIIYEQYF
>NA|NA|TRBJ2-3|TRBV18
TGTGCCAGCTCACCAGGGGGAGCAGATACGCAGTATTTT
CASSPGGADTQYF
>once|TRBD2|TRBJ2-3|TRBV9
TGTGCCAGCAGCGCCCTAGCGGCAAGCACAGATACGCAGTATTTT
CASSALAASTDTQYF
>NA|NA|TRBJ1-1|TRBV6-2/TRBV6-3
TGTGCCAGCAGTTCAATTCAGGGTCTCGCTGAAGCTTTCTTT
CASSSIQGLAEAFF
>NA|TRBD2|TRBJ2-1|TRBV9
TGTGCCAGCAGCGCGGGACTAGCGGGAAATGAGCAGTTCTTC
CASSAGLAGNEQFF
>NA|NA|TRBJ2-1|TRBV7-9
TGTGCCAGCAGCTTAGAGGGACTCGCAAGCTCCTACAATGAGCAGTTCTTC
CASSLEGLASSYNEQFF
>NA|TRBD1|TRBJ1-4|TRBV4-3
TGCGCCAGCAGCCAAGGGATTACAGGGGACGTCACTAATGAAAAACTGTTTTTT
CASSQGITGDVTNEKLFF
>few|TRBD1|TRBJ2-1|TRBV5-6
TGTGCCAGCGTAAGGACAGGGGCCCCCTACAATGAGCAGTTCTTC
CASVRTGAPYNEQFF
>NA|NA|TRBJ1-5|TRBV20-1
TGCAGTGCTAGTGGGGTGGTTGGCAATCAGCCCCAGCATTTT
CSASGVVGNQPQHF
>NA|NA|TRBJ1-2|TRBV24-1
TGTGCCACCAGTGAAAACACTAACTATGGCTACACCTTC
CATSENTNYGYTF
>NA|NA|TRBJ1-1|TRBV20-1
TGCAGTGCAGACACTGAAGCTTTCTTT
CSADTEAFF
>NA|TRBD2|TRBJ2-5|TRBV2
TGTGCCAGCAGTGACGGAGTGGCTAGCGGGAGGGTGGAGACCCAGTACTTC
CASSDGVASGRVETQYF
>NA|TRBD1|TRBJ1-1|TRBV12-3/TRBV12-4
TGTGCCAGCAGTTTAATACAGGGGGCTGAAGCTTTCTTT
CASSLIQGAEAFF
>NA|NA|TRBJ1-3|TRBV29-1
TGCAGCGTTGAAAGCTTGGGGGCTGGAAACACCATATATTTT
CSVESLGAGNTIYF
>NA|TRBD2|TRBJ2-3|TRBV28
TGTGCCAGCAGCTCAACTAGCGGGAGGGCTAGCACAGATACGCAGTATTTT
CASSSTSGRASTDTQYF
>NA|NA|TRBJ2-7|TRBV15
TGTGCCACCAGCAGAGATGTGTTTCCACTTGGAGAGCAGTACTTC
CATSRDVFPLGEQYF
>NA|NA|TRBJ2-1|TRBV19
TGTGCCAGTAATAACCCCATGAGCTCCTACAATGAGCAGTTCTTC
CASNNPMSSYNEQFF
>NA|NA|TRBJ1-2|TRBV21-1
TGTGCCAGCCGAATCACAGGGGGCAACTATGGCTACACCTTC
CASRITGGNYGYTF
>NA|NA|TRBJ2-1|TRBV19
TGTGCCAGTACTACCAATAACAATGAGCAGTTCTTC
CASTTNNNEQFF
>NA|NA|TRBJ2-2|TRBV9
TGTGCCAGCAGCGTATCCGGGTCCACCGGGGAGCTGTTTTTT
CASSVSGSTGELFF
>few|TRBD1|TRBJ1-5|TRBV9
TGTGCCAGCAGCGTAGATGGGACAGTCAATCAGCCCCAGCATTTT
CASSVDGTVNQPQHF